Each of the 22 T cell receptor beta chains below was sequenced from the same sample in a study of early stage breast cancer tumors. Generated by immunoSEQ multiplex PCR, the TCRdb table keeps only in-frame clones and is missing some. The table lists 20,000 to 25,000 clones, 76% of them singletons. The sample was blood. These receptors all come from a person between 55 and 69 years old with breast cancer.

The J gene is TRBJ2-6, the V gene TRBV4-2; 7 nucleotides align to TRBD1. Trimming at V came to 5 bases and at J to 5 bases, leaving 15 bases not matched to a gene. The CDR3 covers 18 residues. The germline V gene has CDR1 LGHNA and CDR2 YNFKEQ. In nucleotides, the CDR3 is TGTGCCAGCAGCGGGACAGACAAAGGTTACAATCGGGCCAACGTCCTGACTTTC. Translated, it gives CASSGTDKGYNRANVLTF.

The rearrangement joins TRBV11-2 to TRBJ2-1; D might be TRBD1 (5 bases). V was trimmed by 1 base and J by 4 bases, leaving 11 bases between them. This CDR3 spans 15 amino acids. Per germline, CDR1 SGHAT and CDR2 FQNNGV. CDR3 region: CASSLAIGAYNEQFF. CDR3 nucleotides: TGTGCCAGCAGCTTAGCAATAGGGGCGTACAATGAGCAGTTCTTC.

The J gene is TRBJ2-3, the V gene TRBV4-2; TRBD1 aligns across 9 bases. The CDR3 length is 18 residues. Germline V lookup: CDR1 LGHNA, CDR2 YNFKEQ. V gave up 0 bases and J gave up 1 base; unmatched junction bases: 8. CDR3 loop: CASSQDGSTGGGTDTQYF. Here the CDR3 DNA reads TGTGCCAGCAGCCAAGACGGCTCTACAGGGGGCGGCACAGATACGCAGTATTTT.

The V and J genes are TRBV7-2 and TRBJ1-5; D unclear. This CDR3 is 15 amino acids long. Trimming removed 3 bases from V and 6 bases from J, with 15 bases in between. The germline CDR1 and CDR2 sequences are SGHTA and FQGNSA. The CDR3 nucleotides read TGTGCCAGCAGCTTGGGGAACGTTGGCGGTCAGCCCCAGCATTTT. It codes for CASSLGNVGGQPQHF.

J is TRBJ1-1 and V is TRBV11-3, with no clear D. V lost 2 bases and J lost 1, with 5 bases in between. CDR1 is SGHNT, CDR2 YENEEA, per germline. This CDR3 is 13 amino acids long. The CDR3 region has the DNA TGTGCCAGCAGCTTACAGGCGAACACTGAAGCTTTCTTT. Translation: CASSLQANTEAFF.

Written as DNA, the CDR3 is TGTGCCAGCAGCTGGACCTCGGGTAGGCAGGATACGCAGTATTTT. This sequence encodes CASSWTSGRQDTQYF. The gene calls are TRBV7-8 and TRBJ2-3; D gene ambiguous. CDR1 and CDR2 (germline): SGHVS, FQNEAQ. CDR3 length: 15 residues. Trimming removed 4 bases from V and 6 bases from J, with 17 bases in between.

This clone showed up just a few times. CDR3 in DNA: TGCGCCAGCAGCCAAGATCGGGTTGGCTACACCTTC. Protein sequence: CASSQDRVGYTF. The chain joins TRBV4-1 to TRBJ1-2; D gene unclear. The CDR3 spans 12 residues. V lost 0 bases and J lost 7, with 6 bases in between. The germline V gene has CDR1 MGHRA and CDR2 YSYEKL.

This rearrangement joins TRBV10-3 to TRBJ1-5; 7 nucleotides agree with TRBD1. From germline, CDR1 is ENHRY and CDR2 SYGVKD. The V segment lost 2 bases and the J segment 3 bases; nucleotides outside the gene matches: 4. The CDR3 totals 15 residues. The CDR3 DNA sequence: TGTGCCATCAGTGAGAACAGGGGAAACAATCAGCCCCAGCATTTT. It codes for CAISENRGNNQPQHF.

This clone has just one count. This chain joins TRBV19 and TRBJ2-7, with 7 positions matching TRBD1. Losses at the gene ends were 5 bases for V and 0 bases for J; bases not matched to a gene: 10. In germline, CDR1 is LNHDA, CDR2 SQIVND (reference sequence). The CDR3 length is 16 residues. The CDR3 nucleotides are TGTGCCAGTAGTCCATCCTACAGACAGGGCTCCTACGAGCAGTACTTC. This sequence encodes CASSPSYRQGSYEQYF.

The chain carries TRBV5-1 and TRBJ2-1, with 8 bases lining up with TRBD2. Trimming at V came to 3 bases and at J to 6 bases, leaving 11 bases not matched to a gene. The CDR3 is 16 residues long. Germline CDR1 is SGHRS and CDR2 is YFSETQ. CDR3 nucleotide sequence: TGCGCCAGCAGCTCAAAACTGACTAGCGTTTTCAATGAGCAGTTCTTC. Translated: CASSSKLTSVFNEQFF.

The V and J genes are TRBV4-2 and TRBJ2-2; 12 positions agree with TRBD2. The CDR3 runs 16 residues. V shed 5 bases, J shed 5 bases, and the junction held 6 bases outside the gene matches. The germline gives CDR1 LGHNA, CDR2 YNFKEQ. The CDR3 protein is CASSSSGRAETGELFF. CDR3 nucleotide sequence: TGTGCCAGCAGCTCTAGCGGGAGGGCCGAAACCGGGGAGCTGTTTTTT.

This chain links TRBV18 with TRBJ1-1, with TRBD1 matching over 8 bases. Germline V lookup: CDR1 KGHSH, CDR2 LQKENI. The V gene end was trimmed by 6 bases and the J gene end by 6 bases; junction bases not matched to a gene: 3. This CDR3 is built from 12 residues. The CDR3 DNA reads as TGTGCCAGCTCGGCGACAGGGGCTGAAGCTTTCTTT. This encodes CASSATGAEAFF.

This chain connects TRBV19 to TRBJ2-2, with 11 nucleotides matching TRBD1. V was clipped by 4 bases and J by 6 bases; unmatched bases: 4. Germline V gene lookup returns CDR1 LNHDA and CDR2 SQIVND (reference sequence). This CDR3 is built from 15 residues. The CDR3 nucleotides read TGTGCCAGTAGTAGGGACAGGGGGGCGGCCGGGGAGCTGTTTTTT. Translated: CASSRDRGAAGELFF. Filled out from reference TRBV19 and TRBJ2-2, the complete variable domain reads DGGITQSPKYLFRKEGQNVTLSCEQNLNHDAMYWYRQDPGQGLRLIYYSQIVNDFQKGDIAEGYSVSREKKESFPLTVTSAQKNPTAFYLCASSRDRGAAGELFFGEGSRLTVL.

CDR3 sequence: CASSGDSGNTGELFF. In DNA form, the CDR3 reads TGTGCCAGCAGCGGGGATAGCGGTAACACCGGGGAGCTGTTTTTT. This chain links TRBV25-1 with TRBJ2-2, with D possibly being TRBD2 (6 bases). Trimming cost V 6 bases and J 2 bases, with 13 bases left between them. This CDR3 contains 15 residues. The germline V gene has CDR1 MGHDK and CDR2 SYGVNS.

This chain connects TRBV4-2 to TRBJ1-6; TRBD1 matches at 7 bases. The CDR3 length is 14 residues. V was pared by 1 base and J by 9 bases, with 3 bases of the junction left unmatched. The V gene's germline CDR1 is LGHNA and CDR2 YNFKEQ. CDR3 sequence reads: CASSQVGGVSPLHF. The CDR3 nucleotides are TGTGCCAGCAGCCAAGTAGGGGGCGTTTCACCCCTCCACTTT.

The gene calls are TRBV7-9 and TRBJ2-1; 10 bases are a match to TRBD2. J lost 0 bases, V lost 5 bases, and 7 bases had no gene match. This CDR3 is built from 17 residues. Germline V gives CDR1 SEHNR, CDR2 FQNEAQ (reference sequence). The CDR3 nucleotides are TGTGCCAGCAGCACTAGCGGGACCCCCCGCTCCTACAATGAGCAGTTCTTC. Its protein is CASSTSGTPRSYNEQFF. The full variable domain, rest sourced from reference TRBV7-9 and TRBJ2-1, is DTGVSQNPRHKITKRGQNVTFRCDPISEHNRLYWYRQTLGQGPEFLTYFQNEAQLEKSRLLSDRFSAERPKGSFSTLEIQRTEQGDSAMYLCASSTSGTPRSYNEQFFGPGTRLTVL.

The V and J genes are TRBV29-1 and TRBJ1-2, with D unresolved. Germline V gives CDR1 SQVTM, CDR2 ANQGSEA. The CDR3 loop spans 12 amino acids. Trimming took 4 bases from V and 2 from J, leaving 8 bases between them. CDR3 in amino acids: CSVVSSNYGYTF. The CDR3 DNA reads TGCAGCGTTGTCAGCAGCAACTATGGCTACACCTTC.

The rearrangement joins TRBV27 to TRBJ2-7; TRBD1 matches 12 bases. Trimming cost V 3 bases and J 4 bases; bases outside gene matches: 1. From germline, CDR1 is MNHEY and CDR2 SMNVEV (reference sequence). CDR3 size: 14 residues. The CDR3, as DNA: TGTGCCAGCAGTTTGGGACAGGGGGCTTACGAGCAGTACTTC. It codes for CASSLGQGAYEQYF.

This CDR3 reads CAISGGTRGPDTQYF. CDR3 nucleotide sequence: TGTGCCATCAGTGGCGGGACTAGAGGCCCAGATACGCAGTATTTT. The chain is built from TRBV10-3 and TRBJ2-3; 8 bases agree with TRBD2. The V segment lost 4 bases and the J segment 4 bases; nucleotides outside the gene matches: 7. CDR1 is ENHRY and CDR2 is SYGVKD in the germline V gene. This CDR3 is 15 amino acids long.

J is TRBJ1-3 and V is TRBV29-1; D unclear. The CDR3 has 12 amino acids. Germline V gives CDR1 SQVTM, CDR2 ANQGSEA. The CDR3 sequence is CRWQSSGNTIYF. The DNA of the CDR3 is TGCAGGTGGCAGTCCTCTGGAAACACCATATATTTT.

The V and J genes are TRBV6-5 and TRBJ2-3, with 12 bases that match TRBD2. CDR1 MNHEY and CDR2 SVGAGI come from the germline V gene. CDR3 length: 15 residues. V shed 5 bases, J shed 6 bases, and the junction held 6 bases outside the gene matches. CDR3: CASSATSGSSDTQYF. In DNA form, the CDR3 reads TGTGCCAGCAGTGCGACTAGCGGGAGCAGTGATACGCAGTATTTT.

The J gene is TRBJ1-2, the V gene TRBV4-1, with D hard to call. The V and J ends lost 0 bases and 4 bases respectively, with 6 bases between them. Germline V gives CDR1 MGHRA, CDR2 YSYEKL. This CDR3 is 13 amino acids long. The CDR3 is CASSQETAYGYTF. The CDR3 DNA reads as TGCGCCAGCAGCCAAGAAACAGCCTATGGCTACACCTTC.